This TCR beta chain derives from a study of breast tumors, draining lymph nodes, adjacent tissues. General study findings and limits: Luminal-like breast cancer showed significantly greater tumor-nontumor repertoire similarity than basal-like breast cancer did. Compared with lymph nodes, tumors were less diverse; compared with nontumor tissue, more. Tumor T cell lymph node origin was a supported hypothesis, not proven.

This CDR3 comprises 16 residues. V lost 5 bases to trimming and J lost 7 bases; unmatched junction nucleotides: 10. CDR1 SGHVS and CDR2 FQNEAQ come from the germline V gene. In the case of this clonotype: The antigen remains undetermined.

A single record per CDR3 protein comes from TCRdb applying MiXCR to the multiplex PCR reads. The top ten clones hold over 9.5% of a sample with approximately 52,000 distinct CDR3 sequences, roughly 41% of them seen once. Sample: breast tumor tissue. The clonotype comes from a female donor with breast cancer. Some clones in this sample may be carry-over from other donors' samples. The V call is TRBV7-8, the J call TRBJ2-1, with 11 bases fitting TRBD2. CDR3 in amino acids: CASSPRTSGQGNEQFF. In DNA form, the CDR3 reads TGTGCCAGCAGCCCTCGGACTAGCGGGCAAGGGAATGAGCAGTTCTTC.